The 2 T cell receptor beta chains listed next were all sequenced from one sample in a study of identifying expanded T cells in peripheral blood. Produced via immunoSEQ multiplex PCR; TCRdb's table is partial and in-frame only. The table records about 100,000 clones, around nine tenths of them present only once. The sample taken for sequencing was blood. These receptors were taken from a person between 18 and 75 years old in good health.

The gene calls are TRBV9 and TRBJ2-7; D tentatively fits TRBD1 or TRBD2 (6 bases each). The germline CDR1 and CDR2 sequences are SGDLS and YYNGEE. CDR3 length equals 14 residues. V lost 0 bases and J lost 0, with 7 bases in between. As DNA, the CDR3 is TGTGCCAGCAGCGTAGAGGGGGGCTCCTACGAGCAGTACTTC. Its translation: CASSVEGGSYEQYF.

The chain joins TRBV6-1 to TRBJ1-2; no clear D gene. The germline CDR1 and CDR2 sequences are MNHNS and SASEGT. V was pared by 2 bases and J by 3 bases, with 16 bases between. The CDR3 runs 16 residues. The CDR3 loop reads CASSERMRPTDYGYTF. CDR3 sequence (DNA): TGTGCCAGCAGTGAACGTATGAGGCCCACCGACTATGGCTACACCTTC.